This T cell receptor (beta chain) was sequenced during a study of beta chain features in type 1 diabetes. Findings of the study overall: Resolution of whether HLA type affects TCRB rearrangement was not achieved here. Healthy donors had naive, central memory and Treg TCRB repertoires that appeared less similar than those seen among patients.

Concerning this clone itself: Its matching antigen is unknown.

V was shortened by 6 bases and J by 5 bases, with 15 bases between the two germline ends. Germline CDR1 SGHDT, CDR2 YYEEEE. The CDR3 sequence is 14 residues long. All of the sorted populations showed purity greater than 95%. TCRB transcripts that were expressed got sequenced, as all of the isolated RNA had been reverse transcribed. Measured with immunoSEQ multiplex PCR; TCRdb has only the in-frame clones, and not every one. The table records 680,000 or so clones, roughly a sixth of them present only once. The chain employs TRBV5-6 and TRBJ1-5, with D possibly matching TRBD1 (6 bases). This TCR was recovered from a man between 18 and 29 years old in good health. Source material: naive CD4+ T cells from blood. The CDR3 loop reads CASTTKDSHQPQHF. CDR3 DNA sequence: TGTGCCAGCACCACCAAGGACAGTCATCAGCCCCAGCATTTT.